The subject of this entry is one TCR beta chain. Other nucleotide sequences in the sample specify the same CDR3. The sample originates from a study of T cell changes during pregnancy in multiple sclerosis. Assay: immunoSEQ multiplex PCR; the TCRdb copy retains only in-frame clones and omits some. The sample holds more than 55,000 clones, roughly 89% seen once. The germline V gene has CDR1 SGHDT and CDR2 YYEEEE. This CDR3 has 13 amino acids. V lost 4 bases to trimming and J lost 1 base, with 8 bases between them. The chain uses TRBV5-6 and TRBJ1-1; D possibly corresponds to TRBD1 (5 bases). Sequencing was performed on peripheral blood, taken after pregnancy. This sequence originates from a female donor in good health, enrolled as a control in a pregnancy study. The CDR3 nucleotides read TGTGCCAGCAGCGGGGGGGGGAACACTGAAGCTTTCTTT. As protein: CASSGGGNTEAFF.